The 15 T cell receptor beta chains listed next were all sequenced from one sample in a study of T cell clonality in common variable immunodeficiency. This table comes from immunoSEQ multiplex PCR, and its TCRdb copy is limited to in-frame clones, with some not included. The sample has approximately 37,000 clones, none seen only once. Sequenced sample: peripheral blood mononuclear cells. The receptor set was obtained from a person between 18 and 69 years old in good health.

This clone appeared many times. The read finishes 3 residues shy of the CDR3 end, and the germline J gene is used to complete it. This chain uses TRBV6-4 with TRBJ2-3, with TRBD2 matching over 8 bases. The CDR3 runs 15 residues. CDR1 is MRHNA and CDR2 is SNTAGT in the germline V gene. The junction had 5 bases not matched to a gene; V was cut back by 3 bases and J by 3 bases. Partial CDR3 DNA: TGTGCCAGCAGTGATATTACTAGCGGTACAGATACG. As protein: CASSDITSGTDT. The CDR3, in full, reads CASSDITSGTDTQYF.

This clone was counted only a few times. The read comes to an end 3 residues before the CDR3 does, leaving the germline J gene to fill in the end. V gene TRBV5-1 combines with J gene TRBJ2-3, with TRBD1 matching 8 bases. CDR1 is SGHRS, CDR2 YFSETQ, per germline. This CDR3 contains 14 residues. CDR3 sequence reads: CASSLGQGQETQYF. Partial CDR3 DNA: TGCGCCAGCAGCTTGGGACAGGGGCAAGAGACG.

This clone was seen only a few times. CDR3 loop: CAGSPRDKGNTIYF. Partial CDR3 DNA: TGTGCCGGCAGTCCCCGGGACAAGGGAAACACC. This chain joins TRBV19 and TRBJ1-3; D may be TRBD1 (6 bases). The missing CDR3 end, 3 residues past where the read stops, is filled in from the germline J gene. This CDR3 spans 14 amino acids. V lost 11 bases to trimming and J lost 4 bases, with 18 bases between them. The V gene's germline CDR1 is LNHDA and CDR2 SQIVND (reference sequence).

This clone showed up many times. The sequenced part of the CDR3 DNA is TGTGCCAGCAGTACTATGAATGAG. Encoded protein: CASSTMNE. The full-length CDR3 reads as CASSTMNEQFF. The chain employs TRBV12-3 or TRBV12-4 and TRBJ2-1; D unresolved. Coverage ceases 3 residues before the CDR3 finishes, and the germline J gene fills in the end. V was trimmed by 5 bases and J by 7 bases, leaving 6 bases between them. This CDR3 region has 11 residues.

In its sample, this clone was seen many times. The read terminates 3 residues ahead of where the CDR3 ends, so the germline J gene completes it. The V gene is TRBV20-1, the J gene TRBJ1-1; D gene ambiguous. Trimming left V 3 bases short and J 6 bases short, with 17 bases between. The germline gives CDR1 DFQATT, CDR2 SNEGSKA (reference sequence). The CDR3 has 14 residues. CDR3 region: CSARPGVAFSEAFF. The CDR3 DNA, read in part, is TGCAGTGCTAGGCCCGGTGTCGCCTTCTCTGAA.

This clone was seen ten or more times. The read gets to within 3 residues of the CDR3 end, and the germline J gene fills in the rest. V and J are TRBV6-1 and TRBJ1-1; the D is unclear. V dropped 2 bases and J dropped 3 bases, with 10 bases sitting between them. The CDR3 length is 14 residues. Germline CDR1 and CDR2: MNHNS and SASEGT. The DNA read from the CDR3 is TGTGCCAGCAGTGAACGGGGTCGGCACACTGAA. This codes for CASSERGRHTE. Given in full, the CDR3 is CASSERGRHTEAFF.

In its sample, this clone was seen many times. The read is 3 residues too short to cover the CDR3 end, so that end is filled in from the germline J gene. The chain links TRBV30 to TRBJ2-7; 7 positions agree with TRBD1. Germline loops: CDR1 GTSNPN, CDR2 SVGIG (reference sequence). The CDR3 loop spans 13 amino acids. Losses at the gene ends were 7 bases for V and 3 bases for J; bases not matched to a gene: 9. The CDR3 loop is CASTTGSLYEQYF. The CDR3 DNA, read in part, is TGTGCCTCCACGACAGGGAGTCTCTACGAG.

This clone was counted a few times. A much more abundant neighbour one base away suggests this may be a read error. The CDR3 extends 3 residues past the end of the read, so its final part is completed from the germline J gene. The genes are TRBV30 and TRBJ2-2, with D maybe TRBD1 (5 bases). Germline CDR1 GTSNPN, CDR2 SVGIG (reference sequence). The CDR3 extends over 14 amino acids. The CDR3 DNA, read in part, is TGTGCCTGGAAGGTGGGTTCAGGGCCCGCGGTG. Translated: CAWKVGSGPAV. The whole CDR3 region reads CAWKVGSGPAVLFF.

This clone was seen at least ten times. The read terminates 3 residues before the CDR3 end, so the remaining end is supplied by the germline J gene. This chain connects TRBV9 to TRBJ2-1; D may match TRBD1 or TRBD2 (6 bases each). This CDR3 contains 16 residues. V lost 4 bases, J lost 5 bases, and 19 bases lay in between. Germline lookup yields CDR1 SGDLS and CDR2 YYNGEE. The CDR3: CASSSLQGGLHNEQFF. The DNA read from the CDR3 is TGTGCCAGCAGCAGCCTACAGGGAGGCCTACACAATGAG.

This clone was counted ten times or more. Read data end 3 residues before the CDR3 end; the end is taken from the germline J gene. The V call is TRBV2, the J call TRBJ2-6; D remains unclear. CDR1 and CDR2 (germline): SNHLY, FYNNEI. V was cut by 8 bases and J by 0 bases, with 14 bases left in between. This CDR3 contains 16 residues. CDR3 region: CASFAGTFSGANVLTF. CDR3 DNA (partial): TGTGCCAGCTTTGCAGGAACCTTCTCTGGGGCCAACGTC.

About this clone: Possible read error: a much larger clone is one base away. The read halts 3 residues ahead of the CDR3 end, with the missing end drawn from the germline J gene. The V gene is TRBV19, the J gene TRBJ2-3, with TRBD1 matching over 7 bases. This CDR3 comprises 13 residues. Germline loops: CDR1 LNHDA, CDR2 SQIVND (reference sequence). CDR3 bases read: TGTGCCAGTAGCACAGGGGCGGAACAGCCG. As protein: CASSTGAEQP. Given in full, the CDR3 is CASSTGAEQPQYF.

This clone has at least ten counts. The read ends 3 residues shy of where the CDR3 ends; the end is completed using the germline J gene. The rearrangement uses TRBV6-2 or TRBV6-3 and TRBJ2-3, with D maybe TRBD2 (5 bases). Germline assignment: CDR1 MNHEY and CDR2 SVGEGT. The CDR3 extends over 13 amino acids. CDR3 DNA, as far as it was read: TGTGCCAGCAACCCGGGGAATGGAGAGACG. This encodes CASNPGNGET. The entire CDR3 reads CASNPGNGETQYF.

This clone was found many times. CDR3 protein: CASSFGGSYNEQFF. Partial CDR3 DNA: TGCGCCAGCAGCTTCGGGGGTAGCTACAATGAG. This chain joins TRBV5-1 and TRBJ2-1; D perhaps matches TRBD2 (6 bases). The read terminates 3 residues ahead of where the CDR3 ends, so the germline J gene completes it. Germline CDR1 is SGHRS and CDR2 is YFSETQ. The germline V and J ends were trimmed by 2 bases and 3 bases, with 9 bases remaining between them. The CDR3 extends over 14 amino acids.

This clone was found many times. This sample includes further DNA sequences coding for the same CDR3. The CDR3 sequence: CASSPTSASTDTQYF. The covered CDR3 bases are TGTGCCAGCAGCCCGACTAGCGCGAGCACAGATACG. The chain carries TRBV7-3 and TRBJ2-3, with 8 bases that match TRBD2. Sequencing ends 3 residues short of the CDR3 end; the germline J gene provides the rest. The CDR3 sequence is 15 residues long. Germline values: CDR1 SGHTA, CDR2 FQGTGA. V dropped 5 bases and J dropped 0; count of bases not matched to a gene: 4.

In its sample, this clone was seen many times. The CDR3 is cut off 3 residues early in the read; its end comes from the germline J gene. The V call is TRBV7-3, the J call TRBJ2-3; unclear D gene. The CDR3 is 13 residues long. The germline V gene encodes CDR1 SGHTA and CDR2 FQGTGA. The V end was cut by 8 bases, the J end by 1 base, with 10 bases between. CDR3 region: CASAITGTDTQYF. The sequenced part of the CDR3 DNA is TGTGCCAGCGCCATTACGGGCACAGATACG. The variable domain in full, with the rest retrieved from reference TRBV7-3 and TRBJ2-3, is GAGVSQTPSNKVTEKGKYVELRCDPISGHTALYWYRQSLGQGPEFLIYFQGTGAADDSGLPNDRFFAVRPEGSVSTLKIQRTERGDSAVYLCASAITGTDTQYFGPGTRLTVL.